This T cell receptor beta chain originates from a study of human T cells and chemical hapten exposure. Time point reported: pre-sensitization, week 0. The treatment is: therapeutic diphenylcyclopropenone sensitization with weekly scalp DPC. The CDR3 loop spans 14 amino acids. V trimming: 4 bases; J trimming: 5 bases; junction bases outside the gene matches: 3. Per germline, CDR1 ENHRY and CDR2 SYGVKD. TCRdb ran MiXCR on the RACE reads and lists one entry per CDR3 protein. The data show about 59,000 distinct CDR3 sequences, around 10% seen once. This receptor was taken from a woman between 40 and 55 years old with alopecia areata. Some clones in this sample may be carry-over from other donors' samples. The specimen comprised whole blood, sampled in connection with sensitization to the hapten diphenylcyclopropenone (DPC). This rearrangement joins TRBV10-3 to TRBJ2-7, with TRBD1 matching over 12 bases. CDR3 coding DNA: TGTGCCATCAGTGGGGACAGGGGGCAAGACGAGCAGTACTTC. Translation gives CAISGDRGQDEQYF.